This T cell receptor (beta chain) was sequenced during a study of CD8 T cells in ankylosing spondylitis. TCRdb analysed the 5' RACE reads with MiXCR anew, one entry per CDR3 protein. Among 150,000 or so distinct CDR3 sequences listed, roughly 10% were seen once. Study-level points and caveats: Within matched ankylosing spondylitis synovial fluid, disease-linked clones were reportedly significantly enriched.

V lost 2 bases, J lost 2 bases, and 3 bases stayed unmatched. Looked up from germline, CDR1 is KGHDR and CDR2 is SFDVKD. This CDR3 contains 15 residues. A remark on this clonotype: Its specificity is not known.

The sequencing input was blood, either unsorted or a sorted T cell fraction (not recorded which). This clonotype was obtained from a female donor with ankylosing spondylitis or in good health (not recorded which). The chain links TRBV24-1 to TRBJ2-7; 9 nucleotides match TRBD1. Written as DNA, the CDR3 is TGTGCCACCAGTGATTCCGGGACAGGGACCTACGAGCAGTACTTC. This sequence encodes CATSDSGTGTYEQYF.